This T cell receptor beta chain was captured by sequencing in a study of regulatory T cells in long-lasting Graves disease. On the study more broadly: Newly diagnosed Graves' patients had taken antithyroid drugs under 3 months.

To make TCR beta libraries, researchers used iRepertoire HTBI primers and Arm-PCR of CDR3 regions. TCRdb ran MiXCR on the multiplex PCR reads and lists one entry per CDR3 protein. The table lists hundreds of thousands of distinct CDR3 sequences, around 15% of them singletons. Time point noted: newly diagnosed GD, antithyroid drugs for less than 3 months. There was RNA extracted from PBMCs, and the TCR library was made from it. The CDR3 is 15 residues long. The ends were cut back, 5 bases at V and 0 bases at J, with 13 bases in the middle. CDR1 and CDR2 from the germline V gene are SGHVS and FQNEAQ. These data were also reused for a study on T cells in Graves' hyperthyroidism and ophthalmopathy. That report notes: If no ophthalmopathy progression occurred within 18 months, Graves' hyperthyroidism was stable.

The origin of this receptor is a woman aged 25 to 39 with Graves disease. The source was peripheral blood mononuclear cells (PBMCs), collected at new diagnosis, from a patient treated with antithyroid drugs. The genes are TRBV7-8 and TRBJ1-1; a weak D match, TRBD1 (6 bases). The CDR3, as DNA: TGTGCCAGCAGCCTACTCGACAGGTTGAACACTGAAGCTTTCTTT. Protein sequence: CASSLLDRLNTEAFF.